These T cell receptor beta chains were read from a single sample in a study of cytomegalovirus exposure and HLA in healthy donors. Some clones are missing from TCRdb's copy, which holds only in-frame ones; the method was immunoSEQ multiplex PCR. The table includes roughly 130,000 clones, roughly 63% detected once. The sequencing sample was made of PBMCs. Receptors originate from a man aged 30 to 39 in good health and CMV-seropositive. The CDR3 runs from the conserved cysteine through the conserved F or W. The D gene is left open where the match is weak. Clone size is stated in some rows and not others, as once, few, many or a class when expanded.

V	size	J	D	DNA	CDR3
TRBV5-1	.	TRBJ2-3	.	TGCGCCAGCAGCTTGGTCGTAGCGGACACAGATACGCAGTATTTT	CASSLVVADTDTQYF
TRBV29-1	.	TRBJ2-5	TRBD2	TGCAGCGGTACCCTAGCGGGAGGGTCCTTTAGGTACTTC	CSGTLAGGSFRYF
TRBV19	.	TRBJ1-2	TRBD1	TGTGCCAGTAGTATCGGGACAGGGTTCTATGGCTACACCTTC	CASSIGTGFYGYTF
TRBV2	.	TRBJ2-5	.	TGTGCCAGCACGGCGGAATTGGAAGAGACCCAGTACTTC	CASTAELEETQYF
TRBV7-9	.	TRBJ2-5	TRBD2	TGTGCCAGCAGCTGGTGGGGGGGTCCCGAAGAGACCCAGTACTTC	CASSWWGGPEETQYF
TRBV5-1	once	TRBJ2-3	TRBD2	TGCGCCAGCAGCCCTGCGGTAGCGGGATATGACACAGATACGCAGTATTTT	CASSPAVAGYDTDTQYF
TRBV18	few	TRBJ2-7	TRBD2	TGTGCCAGCTCAACCTTAGCGGGAGGGTCCCACGAGCAGTACTTC	CASSTLAGGSHEQYF
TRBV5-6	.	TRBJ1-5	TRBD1	TGTGCCAGCAGCTCAATCCGGGACAGATATAGCAATCAGCCCCAGCATTTT	CASSSIRDRYSNQPQHF
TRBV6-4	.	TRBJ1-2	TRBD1	TGTGCCAGCAGTGAAGGTCCGGGGACAGGGGTTCATGGCTACACCTTC	CASSEGPGTGVHGYTF
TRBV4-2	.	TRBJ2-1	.	TGTGCCAGCAGCCCCGTGACGGGAGACCGTCTACAGTTCTTC	CASSPVTGDRLQFF
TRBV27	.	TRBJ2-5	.	TGTGCCAGCAGTTTAATGGCGGCCTCGGTGGAGCAGTACTTC	CASSLMAASVEQYF